This is a list of T cell receptor beta chains from one sample in a study of Tregs in tolerant kidney transplant recipients. TCRdb's copy holds only in-frame clones and misses some; the assay was immunoSEQ multiplex PCR. The table shows roughly 64,000 clones, with around 87% occurring only once. This specimen consisted of CD4+ T cells from blood (PBMCs), obtained 6 months after the transplant. These receptors originate from a human patient who received a combined kidney and bone marrow transplant. Some T cells here may be from the graft donor. CDR3s include the opening cysteine and the closing phenylalanine or tryptophan. The order of the fields is J gene, CDR3 length, clone size, V gene, D gene, CDR3 protein, CDR3 DNA. A D gene is named only where the DNA matches it firmly. Size is stated for part of the rows, as once, few or many counts, or as a class when the clone is expanded.

TRBJ2-2,17,once,TRBV12-5,NA,CASGLRGAPFSTGELFF,TGTGCTAGTGGTTTGCGGGGGGCCCCATTCTCTACCGGGGAGCTGTTTTTT
TRBJ2-1,15,NA,TRBV7-9,NA,CASSLVGGTYNEQFF,TGTGCCAGCAGCTTAGTAGGGGGAACCTACAATGAGCAGTTCTTC
TRBJ1-1,12,NA,TRBV7-4,NA,CASSFTAYEAFF,TGTGCCAGCAGCTTTACAGCATATGAAGCTTTCTTT
TRBJ1-2,14,NA,TRBV11-3,TRBD1,CASSLGTGTYGYTF,TGTGCCAGCAGCTTAGGGACAGGGACCTATGGCTACACCTTC
TRBJ2-2,15,NA,TRBV5-1,TRBD2,CASAPFRGETGELFF,TGCGCCAGCGCACCATTCCGGGGGGAAACCGGGGAGCTGTTTTTT
TRBJ1-1,15,NA,TRBV5-1,NA,CASSLALGGRGEAFF,TGCGCCAGCAGCTTGGCCTTAGGCGGGAGGGGAGAAGCTTTCTTT
TRBJ2-4,13,NA,TRBV4-1,NA,CASSFHHGNIQYF,TGCGCCAGCAGCTTCCATCACGGGAACATTCAGTACTTC
TRBJ1-5,15,once,TRBV7-2,NA,CASSLEGGAVQPQHF,TGTGCCAGCAGCTTAGAGGGGGGGGCTGTTCAGCCCCAGCATTTT
TRBJ2-1,16,NA,TRBV2,TRBD1,CASSADRAMLGNEQFF,TGTGCCAGCAGTGCCGACAGGGCAATGCTCGGGAATGAGCAGTTCTTC
TRBJ1-5,15,NA,TRBV4-1,TRBD1,CASSQGQGARQPQHF,TGCGCCAGCAGCCAGGGACAGGGGGCGAGGCAGCCCCAGCATTTT
TRBJ2-1,16,few,TRBV4-3,NA,CASSQANRFASDEQFF,TGCGCCAGCAGCCAAGCAAACAGGTTTGCTAGCGATGAGCAGTTCTTC
TRBJ1-1,14,NA,TRBV5-1,TRBD1,CASSKGQGATEAFF,TGCGCCAGCAGCAAGGGACAGGGAGCCACTGAAGCTTTCTTT
TRBJ1-2,15,NA,TRBV5-5,NA,CASSFIIAEYYGYTF,TGTGCCAGCAGCTTTATCATCGCAGAATACTATGGCTACACCTTC
TRBJ2-7,12,NA,TRBV28,TRBD1,CATWTGGYEQYF,TGTGCCACCTGGACAGGGGGCTACGAGCAGTACTTC
TRBJ2-1,17,NA,TRBV7-2,TRBD2,CASRLTGGLALFNEQFF,TGTGCCAGCAGACTCACTGGAGGACTAGCACTTTTCAATGAGCAGTTCTTC
TRBJ1-3,17,few,TRBV4-3,NA,CASSRVADRYSGNTIYF,TGCGCCAGCAGCCGGGTTGCGGACAGATATTCTGGAAACACCATATATTTT
TRBJ2-2,16,NA,TRBV19,TRBD2,CASSIGSGGMAGELFF,TGTGCCAGTAGTATCGGTAGCGGGGGGATGGCCGGGGAGCTGTTTTTT
TRBJ2-1,15,NA,TRBV30,NA,CAWKRGAGGYNEQFF,TGTGCCTGGAAGAGGGGGGCAGGGGGGTACAATGAGCAGTTCTTC
TRBJ2-5,13,NA,TRBV10-3,TRBD1,CAISDRGQETQYF,TGTGCCATCAGTGACAGGGGGCAGGAGACCCAGTACTTC
TRBJ1-4,14,NA,TRBV15,NA,CATSRDGAGKKLFF,TGTGCCACCAGCAGAGATGGGGCAGGGAAAAAACTGTTTTTT
TRBJ2-2,12,NA,TRBV11-2,NA,CASSLVGRELFF,TGTGCCAGCAGCTTAGTGGGCAGGGAGCTGTTTTTT
TRBJ1-2,14,NA,TRBV6-1,TRBD1,CASSGKGAANGYTF,TGTGCCAGCAGTGGGAAGGGGGCGGCAAATGGCTACACCTTC
TRBJ2-4,14,NA,TRBV7-2,NA,CASSLVGLKNIQYF,TGTGCCAGCAGCTTAGTGGGGCTGAAAAACATTCAGTACTTC
TRBJ2-5,18,NA,TRBV7-2,TRBD2,CASSFPPGTSGLQETQYF,TGTGCCAGCAGCTTCCCCCCCGGGACTAGCGGGCTCCAAGAGACCCAGTACTTC
TRBJ2-1,15,NA,TRBV4-1,NA,CASSLLALSYNEQFF,TGCGCCAGCAGCCTTCTAGCGCTCTCCTACAATGAGCAGTTCTTC
TRBJ2-7,14,NA,TRBV10-3,TRBD1,CAISDYRGPYEQYF,TGTGCCATCAGTGACTACAGGGGACCCTACGAGCAGTACTTC
TRBJ1-4,16,NA,TRBV7-9,TRBD1,CASSGGQGDRNEKLFF,TGTGCCAGCAGCGGAGGACAGGGAGATAGGAATGAAAAACTGTTTTTT
TRBJ2-7,14,NA,TRBV7-2,NA,CASSLQGEPYEQYF,TGTGCCAGCAGCTTGCAGGGTGAACCCTACGAGCAGTACTTC
TRBJ2-7,15,NA,TRBV7-2,TRBD2,CASSPTSGGTYEQYF,TGTGCCAGCAGCCCGACTAGCGGGGGGACTTATGAGCAGTACTTC
TRBJ1-1,15,NA,TRBV5-1,NA,CASSFQGSSNTEAFF,TGCGCCAGCAGCTTCCAGGGGTCCTCGAACACTGAAGCTTTCTTT
TRBJ2-7,13,NA,TRBV11-3,NA,CASSLGRAYEQYF,TGTGCCAGCAGCTTGGGCAGAGCCTACGAGCAGTACTTC